This T cell receptor (beta chain) was captured by sequencing in a study of blood T cells in healthy people across ages. Healthy Caucasian individuals from Russia aged roughly 6 to 90 were enrolled as donors. Every sample had a minimum of 6 million PBMCs isolated. Extraction of total RNA produced a minimum of 6 micrograms from each sample. A sample-barcoded 5' primer and a J-beta primer mix were used in a second PCR of roughly 7 to 11 cycles. TCRdb recomputed calls from the 5' RACE reads with MiXCR, one row per CDR3 protein. The sample consists of 1.5 million to 2 million distinct CDR3 sequences, about 50% of them appearing once. The receptor was isolated from a woman in her 40s in good health. Material for sequencing was blood.

The CDR3 sequence is CASSTRTGANVLTF. The CDR3 nucleotides are TGTGCCAGCAGTACGAGAACTGGGGCCAACGTCCTGACTTTC. The chain carries TRBV28 and TRBJ2-6; D unresolved. Trimming removed 5 bases at V and 2 bases at J, with 7 bases between. Germline CDR1 and CDR2: MDHEN and SYDVKM. The CDR3 is 14 residues long. Complete variable domain (other parts from reference TRBV28 and TRBJ2-6): DVKVTQSSRYLVKRTGEKVFLECVQDMDHENMFWYRQDPGLGLRLIYFSYDVKMKEKGDIPEGYSVSREKKERFSLILESASTNQTSMYLCASSTRTGANVLTFGAGSRLTVL.